This T cell receptor beta chain emerged from a study of blood T cell repertoires in COVID-19. Study in general: Material from acute and convalescent COVID-19 was sourced from the United States, Italy and Spain. The analysed material was cDNA or gDNA that came from T cells, B-cell-depleted T cells, or PBMCs.

In the original processing: Reference gene primer amplification yielded estimated nucleated cell counts. The assay was immunoSEQ multiplex PCR, and TCRdb's table has in-frame clones only and misses some. The V and J calls and clone size come from that table; D and trimming were worked out from the DNA. There are hundreds of thousands of clones in the sample; 85% to 90% occur only once, and about 1.6% lies in the top ten. Germline loops: CDR1 MDHEN, CDR2 SYDVKM. The CDR3 has 18 amino acids. The V end lost 3 bases, the J end lost 7 bases, and 26 bases lay between the germline ends. This clonotype was sampled from a woman aged 40 to 50 who had recovered from COVID-19. Sequencing was done on a sample of peripheral blood. This chain uses TRBV28 with TRBJ2-3; D perhaps matches TRBD1 (6 bases). The CDR3 protein is CASSFYRQTGLTGHTQYF. The CDR3 DNA reads TGTGCCAGCAGTTTCTATCGACAGACAGGTCTCACTGGGCATACGCAGTATTTT.